This T cell receptor beta chain was identified during a study of brain T cells in children with intractable seizures. Method: immunoSEQ multiplex PCR; TCRdb's copy keeps in-frame clones and lacks some. The sample records approximately 330,000 clones, over 90% being singletons. Specified time point: blood from clinic visit 5 months post-surgery; TSC patient then seizure free. V lost 3 bases and J lost 5, with 13 bases in between. Per the germline V gene, CDR1 is LNHNV and CDR2 is YYDKDF (reference sequence). The CDR3 is made up of 14 amino acids. The V and J genes are TRBV15 and TRBJ2-5, with D unclear. The source was peripheral blood, collected 4 to 6 months after surgery. The sequence derives from a boy under two years old with tuberous sclerosis and intractable seizures. CDR3 protein: CATSSPRSGETQYF. The CDR3 DNA sequence: TGTGCCACCAGCAGCCCCCGATCCGGGGAGACCCAGTACTTC.